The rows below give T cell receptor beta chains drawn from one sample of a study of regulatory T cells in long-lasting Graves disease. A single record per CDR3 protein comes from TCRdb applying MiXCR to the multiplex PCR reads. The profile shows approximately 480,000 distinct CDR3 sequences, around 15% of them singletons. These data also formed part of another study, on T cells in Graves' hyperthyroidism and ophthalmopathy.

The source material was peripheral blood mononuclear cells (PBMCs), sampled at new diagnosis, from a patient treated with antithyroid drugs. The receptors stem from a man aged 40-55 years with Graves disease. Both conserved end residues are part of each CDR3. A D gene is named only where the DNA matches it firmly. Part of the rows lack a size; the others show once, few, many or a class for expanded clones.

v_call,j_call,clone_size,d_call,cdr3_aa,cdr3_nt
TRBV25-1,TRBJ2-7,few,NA,CASSEAAGYEQYF,TGTGCCAGCAGTGAGGCCGCTGGCTACGAGCAGTACTTC
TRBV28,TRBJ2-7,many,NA,CASSLKGGQRPNSYEQYF,TGTGCCAGCAGTTTAAAGGGGGGACAGCGACCGAATTCCTACGAGCAGTACTTC
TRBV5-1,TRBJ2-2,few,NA,CASNLAILAGELFF,TGCGCCAGCAACCTCGCTATTTTGGCCGGGGAGCTGTTTTTT
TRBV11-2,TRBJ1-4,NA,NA,CASSSRQAVNEKLFF,TGTGCCAGCAGCTCACGACAGGCTGTTAATGAAAAACTGTTTTTT
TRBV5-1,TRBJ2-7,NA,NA,CASSLGRGWSYEQYF,TGCGCCAGCAGCTTGGGAAGGGGCTGGTCCTACGAGCAGTACTTC
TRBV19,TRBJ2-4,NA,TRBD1,CASSQTGDKNIQYF,TGTGCCAGTAGTCAGACAGGGGACAAAAACATTCAGTACTTC
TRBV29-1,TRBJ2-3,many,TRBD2,CSVADTGTSGTDTQYF,TGCAGCGTTGCCGATACCGGGACTAGCGGCACAGATACGCAGTATTTT
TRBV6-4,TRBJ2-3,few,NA,CASSEGRDTDTQYF,TGTGCCAGCAGTGAGGGCAGGGACACAGATACGCAGTATTTT
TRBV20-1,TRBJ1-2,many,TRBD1,CSASEQQGINYGYTF,TGCAGTGCTAGCGAACAACAGGGGATTAACTATGGCTACACCTTC
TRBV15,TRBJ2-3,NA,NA,CATSRGRVVGDTQYF,TGTGCCACCAGCAGAGGTAGGGTAGTTGGAGATACGCAGTATTTT
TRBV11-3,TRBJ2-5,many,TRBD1,CASSLVGQVGETQYF,TGTGCCAGCAGCTTAGTGGGACAGGTTGGGGAGACCCAGTACTTC
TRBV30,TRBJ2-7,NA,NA,CAWGSHEQYF,TGTGCCTGGGGCTCCCACGAGCAGTACTTC
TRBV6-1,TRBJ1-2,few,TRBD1,CASSPQGKDGYTF,TGTGCCAGCAGCCCACAGGGGAAGGATGGCTACACCTTC
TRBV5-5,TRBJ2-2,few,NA,CASSQDPVNTGELFF,TGTGCCAGCAGCCAGGACCCAGTTAACACCGGGGAGCTGTTTTTT
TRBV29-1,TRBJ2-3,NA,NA,CSVEELLRGTQYF,TGCAGCGTTGAAGAACTTCTTCGAGGTACGCAGTATTTT
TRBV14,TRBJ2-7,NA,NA,CASSLGRSGYEQYF,TGTGCCAGCAGCTTGGGACGCTCAGGCTACGAGCAGTACTTC
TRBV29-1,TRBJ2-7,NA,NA,CSVERDPEQYF,TGCAGCGTTGAAAGAGACCCGGAGCAGTACTTC
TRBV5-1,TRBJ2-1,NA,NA,CASRDPGYEQFF,TGCGCCAGCCGCGACCCCGGATATGAGCAGTTCTTC
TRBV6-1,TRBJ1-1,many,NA,CASSEWGQGMNTEAFF,TGTGCCAGCAGTGAATGGGGCCAGGGGATGAACACTGAAGCTTTCTTT
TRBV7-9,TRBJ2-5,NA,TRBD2,CASPVLLMGGSEETQYF,TGTGCCAGCCCAGTGTTGTTAATGGGCGGGAGTGAAGAGACCCAGTACTTC
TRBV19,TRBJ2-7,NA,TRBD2,CASSIVSGRIVREQYF,TGTGCCAGTAGTATAGTTAGCGGGAGAATCGTACGCGAGCAGTACTTC
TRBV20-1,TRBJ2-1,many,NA,CSARGGPSSYNEQFF,TGCAGTGCTAGAGGAGGGCCGAGCTCCTACAATGAGCAGTTCTTC
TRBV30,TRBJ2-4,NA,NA,CAWSYSTRPGIQYF,TGTGCCTGGAGCTACAGCACCCGGCCGGGCATTCAGTACTTC
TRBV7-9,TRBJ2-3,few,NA,CASSSFRDTQYF,TGTGCCAGCAGCTCCTTCAGAGATACGCAGTATTTT